The 31 T cell receptor beta chains listed next were all sequenced from one sample in a study of CD8+ T cells in alopecia areata. The authors extracted RNA and reverse transcribed it into cDNA as the sequencing template. Sequencing was performed with immunoSEQ multiplex PCR; in TCRdb, only in-frame clones are kept and a portion is missing. The sample yields about 150,000 clones, 50% to 65% seen once. As for treatment: oral pan-JAK inhibitor, 5-10 mg twice daily. The input for sequencing was CD8+ T cells sorted from blood, taken at week 4, from a patient treated with tofacitinib. The receptors derive from a human donor with alopecia areata.

This chain's CDR3 is CASSPQGGSYNEQFF. In nucleotides, the CDR3 is TGTGCCAGCAGTCCCCAAGGGGGATCATACAATGAGCAGTTCTTC. J is TRBJ2-1 and V is TRBV6-5; tentatively, D is TRBD1 (6 bases). This CDR3 comprises 15 residues. Trimming took off 5 bases at V and 4 bases at J, with 15 bases between the two ends. CDR1 MNHEY and CDR2 SVGAGI come from the germline V gene.

This clone was counted many times. This chain uses TRBV19 with TRBJ2-5; 11 positions agree with TRBD1. Unmatched junction bases numbered 5, after V lost 1 base and J lost 4 bases. Germline V CDR1 and CDR2: LNHDA, SQIVND (reference sequence). The length of the CDR3 is 16 residues. CDR3 coding DNA: TGTGCCAGTAGTATAGTTCCCGGACAGGGGGCAGAGACCCAGTACTTC. It is translated as CASSIVPGQGAETQYF.

The genes are TRBV9 and TRBJ1-6, with D possibly being TRBD1 (5 bases). The CDR3 covers 13 residues. From germline, CDR1 is SGDLS and CDR2 YYNGEE. The V and J ends lost 2 bases and 10 bases respectively, with 10 bases between them. DNA for the CDR3: TGTGCCAGCAGCGTGGGGGGTGGATCACCCCTCCACTTT. It specifies CASSVGGGSPLHF.

This clone has a handful of counts. CDR3 bases: TGCAGCGTTGCGGGGACAGGCTGGCGTTTGCAAGAGACCCAGTACTTC. It specifies CSVAGTGWRLQETQYF. This rearrangement joins TRBV29-1 to TRBJ2-5; 8 bases align to TRBD1. Germline CDR1 reads SQVTM; CDR2 reads ANQGSEA. V was pared by 4 bases and J by 2 bases, with 12 bases of the junction left unmatched. The CDR3 is 16 amino acids.

The chain links TRBV7-2 to TRBJ2-5, with 7 nucleotides matching TRBD1. In germline, CDR1 is SGHTA, CDR2 FQGNSA. This CDR3 has 15 amino acids. Trimming took 5 bases from V and 2 from J; bases not matched to a gene: 8. CDR3 sequence: CASSDYRDRQETQYF. CDR3 coding DNA: TGTGCCAGCAGCGACTACCGGGACAGACAAGAGACCCAGTACTTC.

V usage is TRBV4-2 and J usage is TRBJ2-3, with D possibly matching TRBD2 (6 bases). CDR1 and CDR2 from the germline V gene are LGHNA and YNFKEQ. V gave up 3 bases and J gave up 0 bases, with 10 bases separating them. This CDR3 has 15 amino acids. CDR3: CASSHGTFSTDTQYF. CDR3 sequence (DNA): TGTGCCAGCAGCCACGGGACTTTTAGCACAGATACGCAGTATTTT.

The V and J genes are TRBV29-1 and TRBJ2-7; 9 bases are a match to TRBD2. Unmatched junction bases numbered 1, after V lost 1 base and J lost 3 bases. The germline CDR1 and CDR2 sequences are SQVTM and ANQGSEA. The length of the CDR3 is 13 residues. The CDR3 sequence is CSVEASGIYEQYF. In DNA form, the CDR3 reads TGCAGCGTTGAAGCTAGCGGGATCTACGAGCAGTACTTC.

The CDR3 DNA follows: TGTGCCAGCAGTGATGGGAGGGTAACTACCTACGAGCAGTACTTC. This sequence encodes CASSDGRVTTYEQYF. The rearrangement links TRBV2 to TRBJ2-7; 7 nucleotides line up with TRBD2. The V gene end was trimmed by 3 bases and the J gene end by 2 bases; junction bases not matched to a gene: 7. The CDR3 spans 15 residues. CDR1 is SNHLY and CDR2 is FYNNEI in the germline V gene. The complete variable domain, with remaining parts taken from reference TRBV2 and TRBJ2-7, reads EPEVTQTPSHQVTQMGQEVILRCVPISNHLYFYWYRQILGQKVEFLVSFYNNEISEKSEIFDDQFSVERPDGSNFTLKIRSTKLEDSAMYFCASSDGRVTTYEQYFGPGTRLTVT.

This clone was counted between two and nine times. V and J are TRBV29-1 and TRBJ2-3; 8 nucleotides agree with TRBD2. CDR3 length equals 15 residues. Germline V CDR1 and CDR2: SQVTM, ANQGSEA. V trimming: 3 bases; J trimming: 6 bases; junction bases outside the gene matches: 11. CDR3 residues: CSVEEVAGPRDTQYF. CDR3 bases: TGCAGCGTTGAGGAGGTAGCGGGGCCTCGTGATACGCAGTATTTT.

With respect to this clone: At one boundary the junction diverges from the germline segment, which might be a read error. V and J are TRBV6-5 and TRBJ1-2; D gene unclear. CDR1 MNHEY and CDR2 SVGAGI come from the germline V gene. The CDR3 sequence is 9 residues long. The CDR3 here is CASSYGGPF. In DNA, the CDR3 is TGTGCCAGCAGTTACGGAGGACCCTTC.

This chain links TRBV27 with TRBJ1-2, with a weak D call TRBD1 (5 bases). Trimming took off 5 bases at V and 4 bases at J, with 20 bases between the two ends. The CDR3 covers 16 residues. Germline assignment: CDR1 MNHEY and CDR2 SMNVEV (reference sequence). DNA for the CDR3: TGTGCCAGCAGTACTACAAAAGACAGACGACTCTATGGCTACACCTTC. Translated, it gives CASSTTKDRRLYGYTF.

The chain employs TRBV9 and TRBJ1-5; D unclear. CDR1 and CDR2 (germline): SGDLS, YYNGEE. Trimming removed 2 bases at V and 4 bases at J, with 7 bases between. The CDR3 is made up of 13 amino acids. For the CDR3, the DNA is TGTGCCAGCAGCGTGGGAGAAAATCAGCCCCAGCATTTT. Translation: CASSVGENQPQHF.

V is TRBV27 and J is TRBJ2-4, with 11 bases that match TRBD1. This CDR3 contains 15 residues. Germline V gene sequence: CDR1 MNHEY, CDR2 SMNVEV (reference sequence). The V segment lost 6 bases and the J segment 8 bases; nucleotides outside the gene matches: 9. Here the CDR3 DNA reads TGTGCCAGCAGCCTTACCGGACAGGGGGCTGACATTCAGTACTTC. Its protein product is CASSLTGQGADIQYF.

V and J are TRBV29-1 and TRBJ1-2, with D possibly TRBD1 on 6 matching bases. Per germline, CDR1 SQVTM and CDR2 ANQGSEA. V lost 1 base and J 4 bases, leaving 16 bases between the germline ends. The CDR3 length is 15 residues. CDR3 region: CSVEGSQGRGYGYTF. The CDR3 coding sequence is TGCAGCGTTGAAGGTTCCCAGGGGCGAGGCTATGGCTACACCTTC.

The chain combines TRBV5-1 with TRBJ1-1, with D possibly being TRBD1 (5 bases). Germline V lookup: CDR1 SGHRS, CDR2 YFSETQ. Trimming removed 6 bases from V and 0 bases from J, with 15 bases in between. This CDR3 contains 15 residues. This CDR3 is CASTKTGGLNTEAFF. The CDR3 nucleotides read TGCGCCAGCACCAAAACCGGGGGTCTGAACACTGAAGCTTTCTTT.

This clone was picked up many times. This chain joins TRBV7-9 and TRBJ1-5; a possible D gene is TRBD1 (5 bases). This CDR3 spans 15 amino acids. CDR1 SEHNR and CDR2 FQNEAQ come from the germline V gene (reference sequence). V lost 4 bases, J lost 0 bases, and 10 bases lay in between. The CDR3 nucleotides read TGTGCCAGCAGCTGGGGACTAGATAGCAATCAGCCCCAGCATTTT. Protein product: CASSWGLDSNQPQHF.

The rearrangement joins TRBV4-1 to TRBJ1-5; tentative D call: TRBD1 (5 bases). Looked up from germline, CDR1 is MGHRA and CDR2 is YSYEKL. The CDR3 sequence is 16 residues long. V was shortened by 3 bases and J by 2 bases, with 14 bases between the two germline ends. The CDR3 nucleotides are TGCGCCAGCAGCCAGCGCGGGGGTGTAGGCAATCAGCCCCAGCATTTT. Translation: CASSQRGGVGNQPQHF.

The chain couples TRBV5-1 to TRBJ2-7; D tentatively reads TRBD1 or TRBD2 (5 bases each). The CDR3 loop spans 13 amino acids. The germline gives CDR1 SGHRS, CDR2 YFSETQ. Trimming shortened V by 2 bases and J by 6 bases, and 12 bases separated the two germline ends. CDR3 loop: CASSFRGDAEQYF. The CDR3 region has the DNA TGCGCCAGCAGCTTCAGAGGGGACGCCGAGCAGTACTTC.

The chain is built from TRBV6-5 and TRBJ1-1; TRBD1 agrees at 8 bases. The germline V gene encodes CDR1 MNHEY and CDR2 SVGAGI. Germline trimming cut 2 bases from V and 7 bases from J; bases unmatched to any gene: 3. The CDR3 consists of 13 residues. The CDR3 protein is CASSYVRGLEAFF. CDR3 bases: TGTGCCAGCAGTTACGTCAGGGGGCTTGAAGCTTTCTTT.

This clone was counted between two and nine times. Additional DNA sequences in this sample encode the identical CDR3. The chain links TRBV11-2 to TRBJ2-7; D is uncertain. The germline V and J ends were trimmed by 6 bases and 2 bases, with 8 bases remaining between them. The CDR3 is 12 amino acids. The germline CDR1 and CDR2 sequences are SGHAT and FQNNGV. The CDR3 region is CASSRDPYEQYF. The CDR3 DNA follows: TGTGCCAGCAGTCGTGATCCCTACGAGCAGTACTTC.

The rearrangement links TRBV4-2 to TRBJ2-5; tentative D call: TRBD2 (6 bases). V dropped 1 base and J dropped 1 base, with 10 bases sitting between them. This CDR3 comprises 15 residues. Germline V gene sequence: CDR1 LGHNA, CDR2 YNFKEQ. CDR3 nucleotide sequence: TGTGCCAGCAGCCAAGCGCGGGGTAGCCAAGAGACCCAGTACTTC. Amino acids: CASSQARGSQETQYF.

CDR3 amino acids: CASTVGANTDTQYF. The CDR3 DNA sequence: TGTGCCAGCACGGTGGGCGCGAACACAGATACGCAGTATTTT. The rearrangement links TRBV2 to TRBJ2-3, with D unresolved. CDR3 length: 14 residues. Per germline, CDR1 SNHLY and CDR2 FYNNEI. Trimming removed 7 bases at V and 2 bases at J, with 13 bases between.

The V gene is TRBV6-5, the J gene TRBJ1-2; TRBD1 is a possible D gene (6 bases). The CDR3 spans 13 residues. V lost 0 bases to trimming and J lost 7 bases, with 9 bases between them. CDR1 and CDR2 from the germline V gene are MNHEY and SVGAGI. In nucleotides, the CDR3 is TGTGCCAGCAGTTACTCGGGGGGCCTTGGCTACACCTTC. Translating gives CASSYSGGLGYTF.

CDR3 sequence: CASRARNYGYTF. DNA for the CDR3: TGCGCCAGCAGGGCAAGAAACTATGGCTACACCTTC. This chain uses TRBV4-1 with TRBJ1-2; D is ambiguous. V was clipped by 6 bases and J by 2 bases, with 7 bases between them. This CDR3 spans 12 amino acids. The V gene's germline CDR1 is MGHRA and CDR2 YSYEKL.

This clone has more than one count but fewer than ten. The chain recombines TRBV2 with TRBJ2-5; D is undetermined. V gave up 5 bases and J gave up 2 bases, with 9 bases separating them. This CDR3 is 13 amino acids long. From germline, CDR1 is SNHLY and CDR2 FYNNEI. The CDR3 DNA reads as TGTGCCAGCAGTTATCCAGGACAAGAGACCCAGTACTTC. This encodes CASSYPGQETQYF.

This clone was found a few times. This CDR3 reads CASSQVPQGEETQYF. In DNA form, the CDR3 reads TGCGCCAGCAGCCAAGTACCTCAGGGAGAAGAGACCCAGTACTTC. V and J are TRBV4-1 and TRBJ2-5; D may be TRBD1 or TRBD2 (5 bases each). V was cut by 1 base and J by 3 bases, with 12 bases left in between. The CDR3 totals 15 residues. CDR1 is MGHRA, CDR2 YSYEKL, per germline.

V is TRBV4-1 and J is TRBJ1-1, with D unclear. Germline V gives CDR1 MGHRA, CDR2 YSYEKL. The CDR3 length is 13 residues. Trimming pared 2 bases from V and 5 bases from J, leaving 9 bases between. The CDR3 DNA sequence: TGCGCCAGCAGCCAAAGGGTTAGGACTGAAGCTTTCTTT. Protein sequence: CASSQRVRTEAFF.

J is TRBJ1-1 and V is TRBV6-5; 7 nucleotides line up with TRBD1. Looked up from germline, CDR1 is MNHEY and CDR2 is SVGAGI. V lost 0 bases and J lost 4; bases outside the gene matches: 2. The CDR3 has 14 residues. The CDR3 bases are TGTGCCAGCAGTTACTCAGACAGGGTCACTGAAGCTTTCTTT. It yields the protein CASSYSDRVTEAFF.

This clone was picked up a small number of times. This chain links TRBV23-1 with TRBJ1-2; D is undetermined. TRBV23-1 is annotated as an ORF whose role is uncertain. V was pared by 0 bases and J by 6 bases, with 11 bases between. The CDR3 covers 14 residues. The CDR3 loop reads CASSQSREGDGYTF. For the CDR3, the DNA is TGCGCCAGCAGTCAATCGAGAGAGGGAGATGGCTACACCTTC.

This clone showed up just a few times. The rearrangement links TRBV5-1 to TRBJ1-1; no definite D call. Germline CDR1 SGHRS, CDR2 YFSETQ. V lost 1 base and J 0 bases, leaving 13 bases between the germline ends. The CDR3 is 16 amino acids. CDR3 coding DNA: TGCGCCAGCAGCTTGTGGCCCCGGAGCATGAACACTGAAGCTTTCTTT. It translates to CASSLWPRSMNTEAFF.

The rearrangement joins TRBV27 to TRBJ2-1; 7 bases align to TRBD1. CDR1 MNHEY and CDR2 SMNVEV come from the germline V gene (reference sequence). V lost 5 bases to trimming and J lost 9 bases; unmatched junction nucleotides: 7. The CDR3 has 13 amino acids. CDR3 DNA: TGTGCCAGCAGTCACCAGACAGGGCTTGAGCAGTTCTTC. This sequence encodes CASSHQTGLEQFF.